Listed below are T cell receptor beta chains from one sample, sequenced in a study of blood T cell repertoires in COVID-19. Some clones are missing from TCRdb's copy, which holds only in-frame ones; the method was immunoSEQ multiplex PCR. Here the sample spans about 440,000 clones, about 89% being singletons. Material: peripheral blood. These receptors all stem from a woman aged 25-40 years with acute or convalescent COVID-19. CDR3s include the opening cysteine and the closing phenylalanine or tryptophan. A D gene is named only where the DNA matches it firmly. Clone size is given for some rows only: seen once, a few or many times, or a class if the clone is expanded.

D	V	J	size	DNA	CDR3
.	TRBV10-1	TRBJ1-1	once	TGCGCCAGCAGTGTGGGGGCGCGCACTGAAGCTTTCTTT	CASSVGARTEAFF
.	TRBV6-5	TRBJ1-1	.	TGTGCCAGCAGAAGAACAGGGCTGAACACTGAAGCTTTCTTT	CASRRTGLNTEAFF
.	TRBV6-6	TRBJ2-1	.	TGTGCCAGCAGAAGGGGTACCTCCTACAATGAGCAGTTCTTC	CASRRGTSYNEQFF
TRBD1	TRBV11-2	TRBJ2-3	.	TGTGCCAGCAGCTTAGGACAGGGCGCTAGCACAGATACGCAGTATTTT	CASSLGQGASTDTQYF
TRBD2	TRBV11-1	TRBJ2-5	.	TGTGCCAGCACGGGGGGAGTGGAGACCCAGTACTTC	CASTGGVETQYF
.	TRBV13	TRBJ2-7	.	TGTGCCAGCAGCTCCGGGGGTACTGACTACGAGCAGTACTTC	CASSSGGTDYEQYF
.	TRBV2	TRBJ2-5	many	TGTGCCAGCAGTGAACTAAGACAAGAGACCCAGTACTTC	CASSELRQETQYF
.	TRBV27	TRBJ1-1	.	TGTGCCAGCAGGGAACGGGGAGTTGGCACTGAAGCTTTCTTT	CASRERGVGTEAFF
TRBD1	TRBV7-3	TRBJ2-2	.	TGTGCCAGCAGCCTAGGGACGGACAGGTTGAACACCGGGGAGCTGTTTTTT	CASSLGTDRLNTGELFF
.	TRBV6-5	TRBJ1-6	.	TGTGCCAGCAGTTACGATAGCAATTCACCCCTCCACTTT	CASSYDSNSPLHF
TRBD2	TRBV5-1	TRBJ2-5	.	TGCGCCAGCAGCTTGGAAGGTAGCGGGGGGTTTGAGACCCAGTACTTC	CASSLEGSGGFETQYF
TRBD2	TRBV12-3/TRBV12-4	TRBJ2-2	.	TGTGCCAGCAGTGCCCGGGGGGCCGGGGAGCTGTTTTTT	CASSARGAGELFF
.	TRBV12-3/TRBV12-4	TRBJ1-2	once	TGTGCCAGCTTGGCCGCCGACAGCTATGGCTACACCTTC	CASLAADSYGYTF
TRBD1	TRBV7-8	TRBJ1-2	.	TGTGCCAGCAGCCCCGGACAGGGTCATGGCTACACCTTC	CASSPGQGHGYTF
.	TRBV28	TRBJ1-5	.	TGTGCCAGCAGCCTCGCGAATCAGCCCCAGCATTTT	CASSLANQPQHF
.	TRBV5-6	TRBJ1-3	.	TGTGCCAGCAGCTTGGGGGCGACGGGAGCTGGAAACACCATATATTTT	CASSLGATGAGNTIYF
.	TRBV27	TRBJ2-2	.	TGTGCCAGCAAGCCCGACGGGGACACCGGGGAGCTGTTTTTT	CASKPDGDTGELFF
.	TRBV7-3	TRBJ2-7	.	TGTGCCAGCAGCTGGTTGCGAGGATACGAGCAGTACTTC	CASSWLRGYEQYF
.	TRBV12-5	TRBJ2-7	.	TGTGCTAGTGCCCCGTGGCCCTACGAGCAGTACTTC	CASAPWPYEQYF
TRBD1	TRBV24-1	TRBJ2-1	.	TGTGCCACGACTCGGACAGGGGGGAATGAGCAGTTCTTC	CATTRTGGNEQFF
TRBD1	TRBV6-5	TRBJ2-5	.	TGTGCCAGCAGTTCCGCCGCAGGGGGCCAAGAGACCCAGTACTTC	CASSSAAGGQETQYF
.	TRBV29-1	TRBJ2-5	.	TGCAGCGTGAGAGGTGGGGAGACCCAGTACTTC	CSVRGGETQYF
TRBD1	TRBV6-5	TRBJ2-5	.	TGTGCCAGCCCAGGGACAGGGGTAGAGACCCAGTACTTC	CASPGTGVETQYF
.	TRBV7-9	TRBJ2-4	many	TGTGCCAGCAGCTTAAACGAGCGCATTCAGTACTTC	CASSLNERIQYF
TRBD1	TRBV9	TRBJ2-1	.	TGTGCCAGCAGGGGACAGGGAAACGCGTTGAATGAGCAGTTCTTC	CASRGQGNALNEQFF
.	TRBV30	TRBJ1-6	.	TGTGCCTGGAGTCCGACAGGTCTTCGGAATTCACCCCTCCACTTT	CAWSPTGLRNSPLHF
.	TRBV9	TRBJ2-3	.	TGTGCCAGCAGCGTAGATGGACTAAAGACAGATACGCAGTATTTT	CASSVDGLKTDTQYF
TRBD1	TRBV2	TRBJ1-1	.	TGTGCCAGCAGGCACCCAGGGGGAGGTGACACTGAAGCTTTCTTT	CASRHPGGGDTEAFF
.	TRBV4-1	TRBJ1-5	once	TGCGCCAGCAGCGGGACTTTTAGCAATCAGCCCCAGCATTTT	CASSGTFSNQPQHF
.	TRBV25-1	TRBJ2-7	.	TGTGCCAGCAGTGAAGCAGGGAACTACGAGCAGTACTTC	CASSEAGNYEQYF
.	TRBV15	TRBJ1-1	.	TGTGCCACCAGACGATTCGACAGGAGAAAAGTGAACACTGAAGCTTTCTTT	CATRRFDRRKVNTEAFF
.	TRBV10-2	TRBJ1-2	.	TGCGCCAGCAGTGTAAACAGAGCTAACTATGGCTACACCTTC	CASSVNRANYGYTF
.	TRBV6-5	TRBJ1-5	once	TGTGCCAGCACTTTTAGGGGCTCGAGCAATCAGCCCCAGCATTTT	CASTFRGSSNQPQHF
.	TRBV30	TRBJ1-2	.	TGTGCCTGGACCGGGGGAAACTATGGCTACACCTTC	CAWTGGNYGYTF
TRBD2	TRBV7-2	TRBJ2-4	.	TGTGCCAGCAGCTCCCCCCGGGACTATCCACACATTCAGTACTTC	CASSSPRDYPHIQYF
.	TRBV23-1	TRBJ2-7	.	TGCGCCAGCAGTACCCACGACAGGTTCCACGAGCAGTACTTC	CASSTHDRFHEQYF
.	TRBV27	TRBJ2-7	.	TGTGCCAGCAGTATCAAACAGGGTAGCTACGAGCAGTACTTC	CASSIKQGSYEQYF
.	TRBV12-3/TRBV12-4	TRBJ1-2	few	TGTGCCAGCAGTTTAGGAGTCTATGGCTACACCTTC	CASSLGVYGYTF
.	TRBV12-3/TRBV12-4	TRBJ1-6	.	TGTGCCAGCAATCGAGGGAATTCACCCCTCCACTTT	CASNRGNSPLHF
.	TRBV27	TRBJ1-6	.	TGTGCCAGCAGTTTAATTGGACATAAGGGGGATTCACCCCTCCACTTT	CASSLIGHKGDSPLHF
.	TRBV5-1	TRBJ1-3	.	TGCGCCAGCAGCTTGAACAGGGATGGAAACACCATATATTTT	CASSLNRDGNTIYF
.	TRBV9	TRBJ1-6	.	TGTGCCAGCAGCCCCCAGGTCCTGTCTGGAAATTCACCCCTCCACTTT	CASSPQVLSGNSPLHF
.	TRBV18	TRBJ2-2	.	TGTGCCAGTTCACCGAGAGGGACTCAGAACACCGGGGAGCTGTTTTTT	CASSPRGTQNTGELFF
.	TRBV30	TRBJ2-1	.	TGTGCCTGGAGTGTATCGGCAGGGGCCTATGAGCAGTTCTTC	CAWSVSAGAYEQFF
.	TRBV19	TRBJ1-2	.	TGTGCCAGTAGTAACCGGGTCGTGCATGGCTACACCTTC	CASSNRVVHGYTF
TRBD1	TRBV5-1	TRBJ1-1	.	TGCGCCAGCCGCCCAGGGGGCGCCGACACTGAAGCTTTCTTT	CASRPGGADTEAFF
.	TRBV7-3	TRBJ2-2	.	TGTGCCAGCAGCTTATTTGGAGGGTACCCATCGAACACCGGGGAGCTGTTTTTT	CASSLFGGYPSNTGELFF
TRBD2	TRBV5-1	TRBJ2-5	.	TGCGCCAGCAGCTTGGAGAATAGCGGGGTACGGGAGACCCAGTACTTC	CASSLENSGVRETQYF
.	TRBV18	TRBJ2-2	once	TGTGCCAGCTCACCCGGACAAGCGAACACCGGGGAGCTGTTTTTT	CASSPGQANTGELFF
TRBD1	TRBV4-1	TRBJ2-1	once	TGCGCCAGCAGCCATCCCGCGACAGGGGAAAATGAGCAGTTCTTC	CASSHPATGENEQFF
.	TRBV29-1	TRBJ2-2	.	TGCAGCGTTGTCCCGGGAGAGAACACCGGGGAGCTGTTTTTT	CSVVPGENTGELFF
.	TRBV7-2	TRBJ1-1	.	TGTGCCAGCAGCTATAATGGGAGGGTGAACACTGAAGCTTTCTTT	CASSYNGRVNTEAFF